This T cell receptor beta chain was sequenced in a study of T cells in Graves' hyperthyroidism and ophthalmopathy. Germline V gene lookup returns CDR1 ENHRY and CDR2 SYGVKD. CDR3 length: 14 amino acids. The source material, RNA transcripts, was used to amplify TCR beta CDR3 regions. TCR CDR3 regions were first amplified by RT-PCR with HTBI primers. From the multiplex PCR reads, TCRdb called clonotypes with MiXCR, one entry per CDR3 protein. The sample lists fewer than 750,000 distinct CDR3 sequences; 40% to 55% were seen once. Sequences were obtained from peripheral blood or thyroid tissue (not recorded which). The V and J genes are TRBV10-3 and TRBJ2-7; D not resolved. The J call may be incorrect, as the DNA end agrees better with TRBJ2-1. This TCR derives from a woman under 30 with Graves' hyperthyroidism. The CDR3 protein is CAISESGGYNEQFF. DNA of the CDR3: TGTGCCATCAGTGAGTCTGGCGGTTACAATGAGCAGTTCTTC.